A selection of T cell receptor beta chains follows, all from one sample in a study of shared clonotypes between healthy human individuals. Using immunoSEQ multiplex PCR, the repertoire was profiled, and TCRdb retains in-frame clones only, with some absent. The repertoire includes more than 400,000 clones, roughly 95% of them detected once, and 0.05% to 0.07% sits in the top ten. The specimen sequenced was naive CD4+ T cells sorted from blood. The origin of the receptors is a woman in her twenties or thirties in good health. Each CDR3 is given with its conserved first and last residue. D genes are given only for firm matches. Expanded clones get a size class; other rows say once, few or many, or leave the size out.

J: TRBJ2-7
D: TRBD2
size: .
V: TRBV19
DNA: TGTGCCACCTCCCTTACGCCGGGACTAGCGGGATCGGTCTCCTACGAGCAGTACTTC
CDR3: CATSLTPGLAGSVSYEQYF

J: TRBJ2-1
D: TRBD2
size: .
V: TRBV7-2
DNA: TGTGCCAGCAGCTTAATGATAGCGGGAGTGGGCAATGAGCAGTTCTTC
CDR3: CASSLMIAGVGNEQFF

J: TRBJ2-7
D: .
size: .
V: TRBV19
DNA: TGTGCCAGTAGTATAGGGTACGAGCAGTACTTC
CDR3: CASSIGYEQYF

J: TRBJ2-5
D: .
size: .
V: TRBV18
DNA: TGTGCCAGCTCACCGAAGAGAGACTATCAAGAGACCCAGTACTTC
CDR3: CASSPKRDYQETQYF

J: TRBJ1-1
D: .
size: .
V: TRBV18
DNA: TGTGCCAGCTCACAGGGGGGGGACACTGAAGCTTTCTTT
CDR3: CASSQGGDTEAFF

J: TRBJ1-5
D: .
size: once
V: TRBV5-1
DNA: TGCGCCAGCAGCTTGGGGGGGAACCTTGATCAGCCCCAGCATTTT
CDR3: CASSLGGNLDQPQHF

J: TRBJ1-4
D: .
size: .
V: TRBV6-5
DNA: TGTGCCAGCAGTTACCACGGGAGGAATGAAAAACTGTTTTTT
CDR3: CASSYHGRNEKLFF

J: TRBJ2-7
D: .
size: .
V: TRBV14
DNA: TGTGCCAGCAGCTTGAGTTACGAGCAGTACTTC
CDR3: CASSLSYEQYF

J: TRBJ2-1
D: TRBD2
size: .
V: TRBV5-1
DNA: TGCGCCAGCAGCTCGGGGGGGACCCAAGTTAGCAATGAGCAGTTCTTC
CDR3: CASSSGGTQVSNEQFF

J: TRBJ2-7
D: TRBD2
size: .
V: TRBV29-1
DNA: TGCAGCATCACTAGCGGGAGTAGATACGAGCAGTACTTC
CDR3: CSITSGSRYEQYF

J: TRBJ1-1
D: .
size: .
V: TRBV5-8
DNA: TGTGCCAGCAGCTTGCGTGGGGGATTCATGAACACTGAAGCTTTCTTT
CDR3: CASSLRGGFMNTEAFF

J: TRBJ1-5
D: TRBD1
size: .
V: TRBV10-3
DNA: TGTGCCATCAGTGTAACAGGGGGAGGTCAGCCCCAGCATTTT
CDR3: CAISVTGGGQPQHF

J: TRBJ1-2
D: TRBD1
size: once
V: TRBV28
DNA: TGTGCCAGCAGTTCGGACAGGGGGTATGGCTACACCTTC
CDR3: CASSSDRGYGYTF

J: TRBJ2-2
D: TRBD1
size: .
V: TRBV2
DNA: TGTGCCTCAACCAGGGGGTTCACCGGGGAGCTGTTTTTT
CDR3: CASTRGFTGELFF

J: TRBJ1-1
D: .
size: .
V: TRBV19
DNA: TGTGCCAGTAGTATAGGAGAATCAGGGGCAGGGAACACTGAAGCTTTCTTT
CDR3: CASSIGESGAGNTEAFF

J: TRBJ2-3
D: .
size: .
V: TRBV29-1
DNA: TGCAGCGTTGATCCCCGAGGCACAGATACGCAGTATTTT
CDR3: CSVDPRGTDTQYF

J: TRBJ1-1
D: .
size: .
V: TRBV21-1
DNA: TGTGCCAGCAGCAATTGTCGGGGAGAAGCTTTCTTT
CDR3: CASSNCRGEAFF

J: TRBJ2-7
D: TRBD2
size: .
V: TRBV5-1
DNA: TGCGCCAGCAGCTTAGGGCTAGCGGAGGGGGAGCAGTACTTC
CDR3: CASSLGLAEGEQYF

J: TRBJ2-2
D: TRBD2
size: .
V: TRBV27
DNA: TGTGCCAGCACCTCCCCGACTAGCGGGTCAGGCGGGGAGCTGTTTTTT
CDR3: CASTSPTSGSGGELFF

J: TRBJ2-3
D: .
size: .
V: TRBV5-4
DNA: TGTGCCAGCAGCACTGGCCAGGGAGGTACAGATACGCAGTATTTT
CDR3: CASSTGQGGTDTQYF

J: TRBJ1-4
D: .
size: .
V: TRBV6-1
DNA: TGTGCCAGCAGTGACCAGGGAAAGTGGGAAAAACTGTTTTTT
CDR3: CASSDQGKWEKLFF

J: TRBJ1-5
D: TRBD1
size: .
V: TRBV5-1
DNA: TGCGCCAGCAGCCCGGGGACAGGGGGTTTGGAGCCCCAGCATTTT
CDR3: CASSPGTGGLEPQHF

J: TRBJ1-6
D: .
size: .
V: TRBV19
DNA: TGTGCCAGTAGCGACGCCTACAGGGTTCCTAATTCACCCCTCCACTTT
CDR3: CASSDAYRVPNSPLHF

J: TRBJ2-7
D: .
size: .
V: TRBV11-2
DNA: TGTGCCAGCAGCTTAGATCAGCACAGTTCCTACGAGCAGTACTTC
CDR3: CASSLDQHSSYEQYF

J: TRBJ1-4
D: .
size: .
V: TRBV9
DNA: TGTGCCAGCAGCGTCCGACAGGCCCCTAATGAAAAACTGTTTTTT
CDR3: CASSVRQAPNEKLFF

J: TRBJ2-7
D: .
size: once
V: TRBV28
DNA: TGTGCCAGCAAAGCCAGTACCTACGAGCAGTACTTC
CDR3: CASKASTYEQYF

J: TRBJ1-2
D: .
size: .
V: TRBV15
DNA: TGTGCCACCAGCAGAGGAGGACAGAACACCCTCTACACCTTC
CDR3: CATSRGGQNTLYTF

J: TRBJ2-1
D: .
size: .
V: TRBV11-3
DNA: TGTGCCAGCAGCCGAGGGACTGCACCCTACAATGAGCAGTTCTTC
CDR3: CASSRGTAPYNEQFF

J: TRBJ1-1
D: .
size: .
V: TRBV7-3
DNA: TGTGCCAGCAGCCGATCCCGGAGACCCCCGATCGGCGCTTTCTTT
CDR3: CASSRSRRPPIGAFF

J: TRBJ2-7
D: .
size: .
V: TRBV2
DNA: TGTGCCAGCAGTGAAGCGGGACCAGGGCTGGCCTACGAGCAGTACTTC
CDR3: CASSEAGPGLAYEQYF

J: TRBJ1-2
D: TRBD1
size: .
V: TRBV7-9
DNA: TGTGCCAGCAGTCCTAAAGGGACAGGGACTGGTCATGGCTACACCTTC
CDR3: CASSPKGTGTGHGYTF

J: TRBJ2-1
D: .
size: once
V: TRBV10-2
DNA: TGCGCCAGCAACGTCGGACTTCCGAGCTCCTACAATGAGCAGTTCTTC
CDR3: CASNVGLPSSYNEQFF

J: TRBJ2-7
D: .
size: .
V: TRBV7-8
DNA: TGTGCCAGCAGCCCCCGTCGGGGCCTAAGCTCCTACGAGCAGTACTTC
CDR3: CASSPRRGLSSYEQYF

J: TRBJ2-6
D: .
size: .
V: TRBV7-9
DNA: TGTGCCAGCAGCATGGACAGCCCCTCTGGGGCCAACGTCCTGACTTTC
CDR3: CASSMDSPSGANVLTF

J: TRBJ1-5
D: .
size: .
V: TRBV28
DNA: TGTGCCAGCAGTTTCCCCTATTTAAATCAGCCCCAGCATTTT
CDR3: CASSFPYLNQPQHF

J: TRBJ1-1
D: .
size: .
V: TRBV4-1
DNA: TGCGCCAGCAGCCAACCTTGGGGGGGCAGGACTGAAGCTTTCTTT
CDR3: CASSQPWGGRTEAFF

J: TRBJ2-2
D: TRBD2
size: .
V: TRBV5-4
DNA: TGTGCCAGCAGCCCTGGGCTAGCGGGAATGAACACCGGGGAGCTGTTTTTT
CDR3: CASSPGLAGMNTGELFF

J: TRBJ1-1
D: .
size: .
V: TRBV6-5
DNA: TGTGCCAGCACTTGGGTCATAGGTAGCACTGAAGCTTTCTTT
CDR3: CASTWVIGSTEAFF

J: TRBJ2-1
D: TRBD2
size: .
V: TRBV7-9
DNA: TGTGCCAGCAGCTTTTTTCGAACTAGCGGGAACTCCTACAATGAGCAGTTCTTC
CDR3: CASSFFRTSGNSYNEQFF

J: TRBJ1-4
D: .
size: .
V: TRBV28
DNA: TGTGCCAGCAGTTTCCGATCCGTGGAAAAACTGTTTTTT
CDR3: CASSFRSVEKLFF

J: TRBJ2-3
D: TRBD2
size: .
V: TRBV29-1
DNA: TGCAGCGTTGGGTCTAGCGGGAGCAGAACAGATACGCAGTATTTT
CDR3: CSVGSSGSRTDTQYF

J: TRBJ2-7
D: .
size: .
V: TRBV5-1
DNA: TGCGCCAGCAGCTTGGCCGTCAACTACGAGCAGTACTTC
CDR3: CASSLAVNYEQYF

J: TRBJ2-7
D: TRBD2
size: .
V: TRBV7-9
DNA: TGTGCCAGCAGTAAAAAATCTGGGACTACTGCCTACGAGCAGTACTTC
CDR3: CASSKKSGTTAYEQYF

J: TRBJ2-3
D: TRBD1
size: .
V: TRBV4-1
DNA: TGCGCCAGCAGCCAAGCAGGGACAGGATGGACAGATACGCAGTATTTT
CDR3: CASSQAGTGWTDTQYF

J: TRBJ2-2
D: TRBD1
size: once
V: TRBV5-1
DNA: TGCGCCAGCAGCCCGGGACAGGGGTCGAACACCGGGGAGCTGTTTTTT
CDR3: CASSPGQGSNTGELFF

J: TRBJ2-5
D: .
size: .
V: TRBV7-2
DNA: TGTGCCAGCAGGCAGGGAGGAGGAGGAGAGCAGTACTTC
CDR3: CASRQGGGGEQYF

J: TRBJ2-3
D: TRBD2
size: .
V: TRBV9
DNA: TGTGCCAGCAGCGGACTAGCGGGAGGGCCTAATCCGCAGACTAGCACAGATACGCAGTATTTT
CDR3: CASSGLAGGPNPQTSTDTQYF

J: TRBJ1-5
D: .
size: .
V: TRBV19
DNA: TGTGCCAGTAGTGCCAACCCCCGGATTCAGCCCCAGCATTTT
CDR3: CASSANPRIQPQHF

J: TRBJ2-5
D: .
size: .
V: TRBV28
DNA: TGTGCCAGCAGATTCGGTGTACCGGGGACCCAGTACTTC
CDR3: CASRFGVPGTQYF

J: TRBJ2-1
D: TRBD2
size: .
V: TRBV7-3
DNA: TGTGCCAGCAGCTTAATCGGGACTAGCGGGAACAATGAGCAGTTCTTC
CDR3: CASSLIGTSGNNEQFF

J: TRBJ2-2
D: .
size: .
V: TRBV7-8
DNA: TGTGCCAGCAGCTTGTCGCCTGCTTCAACGAGGACCGGGGAGCTGTTTTTT
CDR3: CASSLSPASTRTGELFF

J: TRBJ1-1
D: .
size: .
V: TRBV27
DNA: TGTGCCAGCAGTTTATGGGGGACTCGTAAAACTGAAGCTTTCTTT
CDR3: CASSLWGTRKTEAFF

J: TRBJ1-5
D: .
size: .
V: TRBV6-1
DNA: TGTGCCAGCAGTGAACTAAACTTGGGCAATCAGCCCCAGCATTTT
CDR3: CASSELNLGNQPQHF

J: TRBJ2-1
D: TRBD2
size: once
V: TRBV4-1
DNA: TGCGCCAGCAGCCAAGATGCAGGCGGGAGCGCCTACAATGAGCAGTTCTTC
CDR3: CASSQDAGGSAYNEQFF

J: TRBJ1-4
D: TRBD1
size: .
V: TRBV5-5
DNA: TGTGCCAGCAGCATGGGACAGGGGGTACCTAATGAAAAACTGTTTTTT
CDR3: CASSMGQGVPNEKLFF